These 3 T cell receptor beta chains were all obtained from the same sample, sequenced in a study of control samples from healthy donors and cancer patients. Here immunoSEQ multiplex PCR was the method, and the copy in TCRdb shows in-frame clones only, minus some. The sample consists of 100,000 to 150,000 clones, about 92% of them appearing once. Sample: PBMCs. These receptors all come from a man over 45 with head and neck cancer.

The gene calls are TRBV7-9 and TRBJ2-3, with TRBD2 matching 9 bases. With 5 bases clipped from V and 6 bases from J, the junction kept 9 bases outside the gene matches. Germline CDR1 and CDR2: SEHNR and FQNEAQ (reference sequence). The CDR3 runs 15 residues. The CDR3: CASSPWGTSIDTQYF. The CDR3 nucleotides are TGTGCCAGCAGCCCGTGGGGGACTAGCATCGATACGCAGTATTTT. Full variable domain (rest looked up from reference TRBV7-9 and TRBJ2-3): DTGVSQNPRHKITKRGQNVTFRCDPISEHNRLYWYRQTLGQGPEFLTYFQNEAQLEKSRLLSDRFSAERPKGSFSTLEIQRTEQGDSAMYLCASSPWGTSIDTQYFGPGTRLTVL.

CDR3 bases: TGTGCCAGCAGCAAAGACCGGGTTGAAACCTACGAGCAGTACTTC. The encoded protein is CASSKDRVETYEQYF. The chain uses TRBV21-1 and TRBJ2-7; the table's D call TRBD2 went unverified against the DNA. TRBV21-1 is annotated as a pseudogene. The CDR3 runs to 15 residues.

This clone was seen just once. The chain links TRBV5-1 to TRBJ2-1, with a weak D call TRBD2 (5 bases). The germline V gene has CDR1 SGHRS and CDR2 YFSETQ. This CDR3 is built from 17 residues. V dropped 4 bases and J dropped 0 bases, with 17 bases sitting between them. CDR3: CASSLKDGVSSYNEQFF. CDR3 sequence (DNA): TGCGCCAGCAGCCTGAAAGACGGGGTGAGCTCCTACAATGAGCAGTTCTTC.